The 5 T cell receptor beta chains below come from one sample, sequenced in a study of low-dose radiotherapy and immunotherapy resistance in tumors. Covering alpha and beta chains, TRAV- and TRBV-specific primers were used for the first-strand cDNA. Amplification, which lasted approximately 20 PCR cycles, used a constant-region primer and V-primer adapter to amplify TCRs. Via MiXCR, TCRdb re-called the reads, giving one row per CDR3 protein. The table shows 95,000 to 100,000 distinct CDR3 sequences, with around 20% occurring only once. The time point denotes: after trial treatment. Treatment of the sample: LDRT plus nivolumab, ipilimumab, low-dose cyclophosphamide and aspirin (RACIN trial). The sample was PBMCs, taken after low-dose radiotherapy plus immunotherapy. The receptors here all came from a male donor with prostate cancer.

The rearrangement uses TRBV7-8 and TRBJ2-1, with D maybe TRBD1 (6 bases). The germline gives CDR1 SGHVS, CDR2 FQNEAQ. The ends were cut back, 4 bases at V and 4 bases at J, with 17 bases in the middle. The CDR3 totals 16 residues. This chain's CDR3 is CASSSFLRDIYNEQFF. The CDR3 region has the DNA TGTGCCAGCAGCTCGTTCCTCCGGGACATATACAATGAGCAGTTCTTC.

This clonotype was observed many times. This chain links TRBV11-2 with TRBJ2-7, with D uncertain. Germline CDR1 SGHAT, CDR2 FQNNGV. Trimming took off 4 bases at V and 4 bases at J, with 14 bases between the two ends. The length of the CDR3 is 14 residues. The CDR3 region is CASSSVRLWYEQYF. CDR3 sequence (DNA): TGTGCCAGCAGCTCTGTCAGGCTTTGGTACGAGCAGTACTTC.

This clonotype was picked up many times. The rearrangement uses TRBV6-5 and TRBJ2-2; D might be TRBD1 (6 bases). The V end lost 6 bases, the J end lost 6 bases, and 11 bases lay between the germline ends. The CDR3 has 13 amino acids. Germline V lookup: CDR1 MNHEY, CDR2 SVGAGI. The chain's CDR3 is CASRRRGPGELFF. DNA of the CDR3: TGTGCCAGCAGACGCAGGGGTCCCGGGGAGCTGTTTTTT.

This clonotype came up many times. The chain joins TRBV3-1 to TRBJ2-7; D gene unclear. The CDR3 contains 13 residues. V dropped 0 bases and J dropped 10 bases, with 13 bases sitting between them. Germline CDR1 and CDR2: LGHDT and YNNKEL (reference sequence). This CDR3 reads CASSQELTPPQYF. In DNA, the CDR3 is TGTGCCAGCAGCCAAGAATTGACCCCACCTCAGTACTTC.

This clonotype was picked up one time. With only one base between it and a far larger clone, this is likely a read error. The CDR3 sequence is CDSSFRLTSSSYEQYF. CDR3 DNA: TGTGACAGCAGCTTTCGTTTGACCAGCAGCTCCTACGAGCAGTACTTC. The chain employs TRBV5-4 and TRBJ2-7; the D is unclear. Germline V CDR1 and CDR2: SGHNT, YYREEE (reference sequence). This CDR3 has 16 amino acids.